This T cell receptor (beta chain) was recorded in a study of metastatic and nonmetastatic thyroid tumors. The study, taken as a whole, reports: In both blood and tumor samples, TCR beta diversity was reported significantly higher for malignant than benign nodules.

This clone was seen only a few times. Its antigen is still unknown. Thyroid surgery took place with no prior treatment in any patient. TCRdb reassembled clones from the PCR reads with MiXCR. The table lists roughly 22,000 clones, 36% of them singletons. Germline V CDR1 and CDR2: MDHEN, SYDVKM. V was shortened by 5 bases and J by 2 bases, with 7 bases between the two germline ends. CDR3 size: 12 residues. This sequence joins TRBV28 and TRBJ2-7, with D perhaps TRBD2 (5 bases). Material for sequencing was blood. This clonotype was sampled from a male donor with papillary thyroid cancer or a benign thyroid nodule (not recorded which). Some clones in this sample may be carry-over from other donors' samples. CDR3 bases: TGTGCCAGCAGTCTCGGGACCTACGAGCAGTACTTC. This gives the protein CASSLGTYEQYF.